The 25 T cell receptor beta chains in this list originate from one sample, sequenced in a study of T cell responses to AZD1222 COVID-19 vaccine. The assay was immunoSEQ multiplex PCR, and TCRdb's table has in-frame clones only and misses some. The data contain approximately 260,000 clones, 85% to 95% of them singletons. Sequencing was performed on peripheral blood, taken on day 0 of AZD1222 vaccination. Receptors were obtained from an adult in good health.

The J gene is TRBJ1-3, the V gene TRBV9; 8 bases are shared with TRBD1. This CDR3 contains 16 residues. J lost 0 bases, V lost 2 bases, and 4 bases had no gene match. Looked up from germline, CDR1 is SGDLS and CDR2 is YYNGEE. Here the CDR3 reads CASSVSGGPSGNTIYF. CDR3 coding DNA: TGTGCCAGCAGCGTTTCAGGGGGCCCCTCTGGAAACACCATATATTTT.

The chain joins TRBV28 to TRBJ1-1; D is possibly TRBD1 (6 bases). V shed 4 bases and J shed 0 bases, with 18 bases lying between them. This CDR3 has 17 residues. Germline CDR1 reads MDHEN; CDR2 reads SYDVKM. CDR3 sequence (DNA): TGTGCCAGCAGTTCCAATCGGGGGGGGGCTTTGAACACTGAAGCTTTCTTT. Translation: CASSSNRGGALNTEAFF.

This sequence joins TRBV5-5 and TRBJ1-2; no firm D call. CDR3 length equals 16 residues. Germline loops: CDR1 SGHKS, CDR2 YYEKEE (reference sequence). Trimming cost V 0 bases and J 4 bases, with 16 bases left between them. The CDR3 spells CASSLVVAKGGYGYTF. CDR3 in DNA: TGTGCCAGCAGCTTGGTCGTGGCGAAAGGAGGCTATGGCTACACCTTC.

This chain connects TRBV18 to TRBJ2-2; TRBD1 matches 10 bases. CDR1 is KGHSH and CDR2 is LQKENI in the germline V gene. V dropped 4 bases and J dropped 4; count of bases not matched to a gene: 12. CDR3 size: 18 residues. Here the CDR3 DNA reads TGTGCCAGCTCACTTTCGACAGGGGGCGCGACAAGCACCGGGGAGCTGTTTTTT. Translated, it gives CASSLSTGGATSTGELFF.

Written as DNA, the CDR3 is TGTGCCAGCAGACCCACCGGGACAGCTACATTTAACTATGGCTACACCTTC. It is translated as CASRPTGTATFNYGYTF. The V gene is TRBV3-1 (or the pseudogene TRBV3-2), the J gene TRBJ1-2; 7 bases agree with TRBD1. The CDR3 is made up of 17 amino acids. V trimming: 6 bases; J trimming: 1 base; junction bases outside the gene matches: 14. Looked up from germline, CDR1 is LGHDT and CDR2 is YNNKEL (reference sequence).

This chain links TRBV24-1 with TRBJ2-3; tentatively, D is TRBD2 (6 bases). The CDR3 is 17 residues long. V dropped 2 bases and J dropped 2 bases, with 16 bases sitting between them. The germline V gene encodes CDR1 KGHDR and CDR2 SFDVKD. Here the CDR3 DNA reads TGTGCCACCAGTGATTCCTCAGGTAGCGGATACACAGATACGCAGTATTTT. Amino acids: CATSDSSGSGYTDTQYF.

This clone occurred once. The gene calls are TRBV24-1 and TRBJ1-2; D is perhaps TRBD1 (5 bases). With 4 bases removed from V and 4 bases from J, the gap between germline ends came to 9 bases. This CDR3 comprises 13 residues. Per germline, CDR1 KGHDR and CDR2 SFDVKD. Here the CDR3 DNA reads TGTGCCACCAGTGAGGGGGGTGGCTATGGCTACACCTTC. Protein product: CATSEGGGYGYTF.

This clone is a singleton in its sample. J is TRBJ1-5 and V is TRBV19; D gene ambiguous. Germline V gives CDR1 LNHDA, CDR2 SQIVND (reference sequence). Trimming shortened V by 2 bases and J by 2 bases, and 10 bases separated the two germline ends. The CDR3 totals 15 residues. The CDR3 coding sequence is TGTGCCAGTAGTATAACAAGGCCAGGCAATCAGCCCCAGCATTTT. It encodes CASSITRPGNQPQHF.

This sequence joins TRBV28 and TRBJ2-3; D not certain. There are 13 residues in the CDR3. V was clipped by 7 bases and J by 3 bases, with 11 bases between them. The germline V gene has CDR1 MDHEN and CDR2 SYDVKM. This CDR3 reads CASTLTTTDTQYF. In DNA form, the CDR3 reads TGTGCCAGCACCCTTACGACTACAGATACGCAGTATTTT.

This clone came up once. The chain employs TRBV6-2 or TRBV6-3 and TRBJ2-3, with D possibly TRBD2 on 6 matching bases. Germline CDR1 MNHEY, CDR2 SVGEGT. Trimming cost V 6 bases and J 3 bases, with 13 bases left between them. CDR3 size: 14 residues. The CDR3 DNA follows: TGTGCCAGCAGCCGGGACTTAGTTACAGATACGCAGTATTTT. Protein: CASSRDLVTDTQYF.

The rearrangement links TRBV18 to TRBJ1-3, with TRBD1 matching 8 bases. The junction had 9 bases not matched to a gene; V was cut back by 5 bases and J by 0 bases. The CDR3 is made up of 17 amino acids. Germline V gene lookup returns CDR1 KGHSH and CDR2 LQKENI. The CDR3 sequence is CASSSWQGALSGNTIYF. CDR3 sequence (DNA): TGTGCCAGCTCATCGTGGCAGGGGGCCCTCTCTGGAAACACCATATATTTT.

V gene TRBV11-3 combines with J gene TRBJ2-7, with D hard to call. The CDR3 sequence is 11 residues long. The germline V and J ends were trimmed by 4 bases and 0 bases, with 1 base remaining between them. Germline V gene sequence: CDR1 SGHNT, CDR2 YENEEA. Here the CDR3 reads CASSSSYEQYF. CDR3 DNA: TGTGCCAGCAGCTCCTCCTACGAGCAGTACTTC.

The J gene is TRBJ1-1, the V gene TRBV4-1; 7 nucleotides agree with TRBD1. V dropped 4 bases and J dropped 0; count of bases not matched to a gene: 5. The CDR3 has 15 residues. From germline, CDR1 is MGHRA and CDR2 YSYEKL. The CDR3 protein is CASSPIDRVNTEAFF. The CDR3 coding sequence is TGCGCCAGCAGCCCTATCGACAGGGTGAACACTGAAGCTTTCTTT.

The chain joins TRBV7-2 to TRBJ2-3; maybe TRBD2 (6 bases). The CDR3 has 14 residues. Germline loops: CDR1 SGHTA, CDR2 FQGNSA. Trimming pared 5 bases from V and 6 bases from J, leaving 15 bases between. The CDR3 nucleotides read TGTGCCAGCAGCCCACTAGCCCCGAGGGATACGCAGTATTTT. It is translated as CASSPLAPRDTQYF. The full variable domain, rest sourced from reference TRBV7-2 and TRBJ2-3, is GAGVSQSPSNKVTEKGKDVELRCDPISGHTALYWYRQSLGQGLEFLIYFQGNSAPDKSGLPSDRFSAERTGGSVSTLTIQRTQQEDSAVYLCASSPLAPRDTQYFGPGTRLTVL.

This sequence joins TRBV5-1 and TRBJ2-1; either TRBD1 or TRBD2 may supply D (5 bases each). The CDR3 extends over 15 amino acids. V was pared by 2 bases and J by 9 bases, with 18 bases between. Per germline, CDR1 SGHRS and CDR2 YFSETQ. CDR3 residues: CASSLPLGPNGEQFF. In nucleotides, the CDR3 is TGCGCCAGCAGCTTACCCCTGGGACCCAACGGTGAGCAGTTCTTC.

This clone has only one observation. The chain employs TRBV28 and TRBJ1-4; 8 positions agree with TRBD1. Trimming removed 5 bases from V and 7 bases from J; junction bases left unmatched: 6. The CDR3 extends over 14 amino acids. Germline-derived CDR1 and CDR2 are MDHEN and SYDVKM. CDR3 protein: CASSLAGQGEKLFF. The CDR3 DNA follows: TGTGCCAGCAGTCTTGCCGGACAGGGTGAAAAACTGTTTTTT.

This chain joins TRBV28 and TRBJ2-1; TRBD2 matches at 8 bases. Germline V gene data show CDR1 as MDHEN and CDR2 as SYDVKM. Losses at the gene ends were 4 bases for V and 0 bases for J; bases not matched to a gene: 2. The CDR3 loop spans 15 amino acids. CDR3 sequence (DNA): TGTGCCAGCAGTTCGAGCGGGAGCTCCTACAATGAGCAGTTCTTC. Its translation: CASSSSGSSYNEQFF.

This chain connects TRBV6-5 to TRBJ1-2; no clear D. Per germline, CDR1 MNHEY and CDR2 SVGAGI. The CDR3 totals 11 residues. V was shortened by 4 bases and J by 10 bases, with 10 bases between the two germline ends. The CDR3 DNA follows: TGTGCCAGCAGTTCCGCGCAGGCCTACACCTTC. This sequence encodes CASSSAQAYTF.

The V gene is TRBV15, the J gene TRBJ1-2; D ambiguous. Germline V gene lookup returns CDR1 LNHNV and CDR2 YYDKDF (reference sequence). The CDR3 covers 14 residues. Deletions cut 0 bases from V and 3 bases from J, with 8 bases between. In DNA form, the CDR3 reads TGTGCCACCAGCAGAGATTTGGGGTACTATGGCTACACCTTC. Amino acid sequence: CATSRDLGYYGYTF.

The chain carries TRBV11-2 and TRBJ2-2; D may be TRBD1 (6 bases). The V gene's germline CDR1 is SGHAT and CDR2 FQNNGV. This CDR3 comprises 14 residues. Trimming shortened V by 1 base and J by 5 bases, and 8 bases separated the two germline ends. The CDR3 loop is CASSLARGTGELFF. As DNA, the CDR3 is TGTGCCAGCAGCTTAGCGAGGGGGACCGGGGAGCTGTTTTTT.

The chain carries TRBV9 and TRBJ1-2, with D possibly being TRBD1 (5 bases). There are 13 residues in the CDR3. Germline CDR1 and CDR2: SGDLS and YYNGEE. V lost 0 bases and J 9 bases, leaving 12 bases between the germline ends. The CDR3, as DNA: TGTGCCAGCAGCGTAGGGGAAGGGGATCGCTACACCTTC. This translates into CASSVGEGDRYTF.

This clone was detected a few times. This chain connects TRBV19 to TRBJ2-7; 7 nucleotides match TRBD2. The germline gives CDR1 LNHDA, CDR2 SQIVND (reference sequence). Trimming cost V 3 bases and J 3 bases; bases outside gene matches: 5. This CDR3 region has 14 residues. The CDR3 reads CASSIDPGGYEQYF. In DNA form, the CDR3 reads TGTGCCAGTAGTATTGATCCGGGGGGCTACGAGCAGTACTTC.

This chain links TRBV28 with TRBJ1-3, with D maybe TRBD1 (6 bases). Germline V gene data show CDR1 as MDHEN and CDR2 as SYDVKM. V gave up 5 bases and J gave up 2 bases, with 13 bases separating them. The CDR3 spans 15 residues. CDR3 bases: TGTGCCAGCAGTCGACCAGGGGCGACTGGAAACACCATATATTTT. As protein: CASSRPGATGNTIYF.

The CDR3 nucleotides read TGTGCCAGCAGCCCGAGCGATATGGGGCGAGTTGAGCAGTTCTTC. Its translation: CASSPSDMGRVEQFF. The V call is TRBV7-3, the J call TRBJ2-1; TRBD1 is a possible D gene (5 bases). The V end was cut by 5 bases, the J end by 9 bases, with 20 bases between. The CDR3 covers 15 residues. Germline CDR1 reads SGHTA; CDR2 reads FQGTGA.

V is TRBV11-2 and J is TRBJ1-4, with TRBD1 as a possible D gene (6 bases). CDR1 and CDR2 from the germline V gene are SGHAT and FQNNGV. The V and J ends lost 3 bases and 8 bases respectively, with 13 bases between them. The CDR3 consists of 14 residues. CDR3 sequence: CASSFTGSREKLFF. In DNA form, the CDR3 reads TGTGCCAGCAGCTTCACAGGGTCTCGCGAAAAACTGTTTTTT.